This T cell receptor (beta chain) was captured by sequencing in a study of T cells in Graves' hyperthyroidism and ophthalmopathy (dated 2019 in TCRdb). General notes on the study: Peripheral blood samples were taken at initial diagnosis, before any treatment was given. The study also compared thyroid tissue and blood T-cell repertoires from roughly six Graves' hyperthyroidism patients. Whether ophthalmopathy could be predicted prospectively was tested in an independent validation cohort made up of roughly 19 hyperthyroidism patients plus 17 patients who later progressed to ophthalmopathy. A discovery cohort of around 100 patients, approximately 44 with Graves' ophthalmopathy and approximately 55 with stable Graves' hyperthyroidism, was used to find distinguishing TCR V-J signatures. For training and testing, the roughly 100 patients in the discovery cohort were randomly divided in a 7:3 ratio. Following sampling, methimazole starting at 30 mg daily was given to hyperthyroidism patients, and high-dose intravenous methylprednisolone was given to ophthalmopathy patients. The paper describes TCR Vbeta CDR3 sequencing of 120 to 150 peripheral blood samples, made up of 43 ophthalmopathy patients, 70 to 75 hyperthyroidism patients and around 17 progressor patients. What the authors observed across the whole study: Blood samples also contained most of the expanded thyroid clonotypes (frequency above 0.001), which suggests that blood repertoires may reflect thyroid immune responses. Sample size was not statistically predetermined, and blinding of investigators to group allocation was not performed. In validation, the model predicted progression to ophthalmopathy a median of about 6.5 months before onset, with about 70% sensitivity and roughly 77% specificity. In cross-validation, a model built on a 13 V-J signature told ophthalmopathy apart from stable hyperthyroidism with roughly 87% sensitivity and roughly 83% specificity, and in testing the same model reached 80%/75%.

The TCR beta CDR3 regions were amplified from the RNA transcripts. A first-round RT-PCR of the TCR CDR3 used the HTBI primer set with the Qiagen OneStep RT-PCR kit. The libraries were constructed in a second round of multiplex PCR and then size-selected and purified. The libraries were sequenced on an Illumina HiSeq2000 using paired-end 100 bp reads. Per the source publication's procedure: SOAPnuke was used to process the raw data, with reads discarded if the reads contained adapters or uncalled bases, had a mean Phred below 15, or lacked an exact constant-primer or identifier match. COPE v1.2.5 was used to merge high-quality paired reads, and clonotypes were defined as unique nucleotide sequences. Clonotypes were aligned to IMGT TRBV, TRBD and TRBJ reference segments using MiTCR v1.1. The analysis was restricted to V-J combinations with a frequency above 0.0001, which together covered roughly 99% of the repertoires. The TCS score was defined as the ratio of F50 (clonal expansion) to E x V (chaos), calculated using BLOSUM62-based TCRdist between CDR3 peptides within each V-J. Welch's t-statistics and random forest reduced fewer than 550 V-J features to 10 to 15, which were used in a naive Bayes classifier (R e1071). TCRdb itself trimmed the public reads at Q25 with fastp, ran MiXCR and retained productive beta chains. CDR3 protein sequences are deduplicated, and each keeps its most common genes and DNA. These V and J calls are TCRdb output, not the study's own analysis. This sample is represented by fewer than 750,000 distinct CDR3 sequences; about 14% of them were singletons. Roughly an eighth of the sample is in the top ten clones.

This clonotype appeared many times. Which antigen it targets is not known. Per-nucleotide qualities are absent, and no much larger clonotype sits a single base away. Reading from cysteine to phenylalanine, the CDR3 counts 16 amino acids. CDR3 DNA is the only sequence kept; it has 48 bases, read in frame from the first base. Based on the germline V gene, the CDR1 and CDR2 sequences are SGHTA and FQGNSA. Between the V and J ends, shortened by 1 base and 5 bases respectively, the junction contains 15 bases. In the ophthalmopathy patients, disease was moderately to severely active, with a Clinical Activity Score of 3 or more, a NOSPECS grade of 4 or more, and a duration of less than 3 months. Exclusion was applied to patients with uncontrolled infections, other autoimmune diseases, pregnancy or lactation. Clinical symptoms, serum thyroxine and TRAb, thyroid ultrasound, and orbital computed tomography formed the basis for the diagnoses. PBMCs were isolated from approximately 10 ml of fresh peripheral blood by Ficoll-Paque density gradient centrifugation. Total RNA was extracted using Trizol reagent, and RNA quality was assessed on an Agilent 2100 Bioanalyzer.

The rearrangement combines TRBV7-2 with TRBJ2-1, and the D gene may be TRBD2, 6 bases matching. This TCR came from a woman in her 50s with Graves' ophthalmopathy. Sequencing used blood. The base sequence is TGTGCCAGCAGCTTAGATGGGGCGGGGTTCAACAATGAGCAGTTCTTC. Protein translation: CASSLDGAGFNNEQFF.